These T cell receptor beta chains were read from a single sample in a study of naive and memory T cell subsets. TCRdb passed the UMI-ligation and nested PCR reads through MiXCR, listing each CDR3 protein once. Here the sample spans about 99,000 distinct CDR3 sequences, roughly 15% being singletons. Specimen: naive CD8+ T cells from blood. The receptors were sampled from a human donor in good health. The CDR3 runs from the conserved cysteine through the conserved F or W. The D gene is left open where the match is weak.

v_call	j_call	d_call	cdr3_aa
TRBV3-1	TRBJ2-1	TRBD1	CASSQPGQGSVEQFF
TRBV30	TRBJ2-1	-	CAWSFRGSINNEQFF
TRBV7-9	TRBJ2-3	-	CASSARGTDTQYF
TRBV28	TRBJ2-1	TRBD2	CASSRRTSGRPYNEQFF
TRBV12-3/TRBV12-4	TRBJ2-1	-	CASSTTPTYNEQFF
TRBV20-1	TRBJ1-2	-	CSASPGDRSDYTF
TRBV30	TRBJ2-7	-	CAWNTWDSEPEQYF
TRBV4-2	TRBJ1-2	-	CASSQEGAAFNYGYTF
TRBV7-2	TRBJ2-2	-	CASSPKPSRPGELFF
TRBV29-1	TRBJ2-5	TRBD1	CSVDLVGTGQETQYF
TRBV7-9	TRBJ2-5	-	CASSLGLRDRAETQYF
TRBV6-2/TRBV6-3	TRBJ1-1	-	CASSYPSTGYTEAFF
TRBV7-9	TRBJ1-4	-	CASSSPGGAEKLFF
TRBV12-3/TRBV12-4	TRBJ2-7	-	CASSFSRAEQYF
TRBV20-1	TRBJ2-2	-	CSARLASAGELFF
TRBV12-3/TRBV12-4	TRBJ1-5	-	CASRGGASNQPQHF
TRBV7-9	TRBJ2-5	-	CASSHRVEETQYF
TRBV12-3/TRBV12-4	TRBJ2-7	TRBD2	CASSLSGLDEQYF
TRBV7-3	TRBJ2-1	TRBD2	CASSLRTSGGYNEQFF
TRBV10-3	TRBJ1-6	-	CAISEITANSPLHF
TRBV7-6	TRBJ2-2	-	CASSLGLRGIPGELFF
TRBV7-8	TRBJ1-6	-	CATQPLTLNSPLHF
TRBV7-8	TRBJ2-7	TRBD2	CASSLARGGLAYEQYF
TRBV6-2/TRBV6-3	TRBJ1-5	-	CASSGPGVNQPQHF
TRBV6-2/TRBV6-3	TRBJ2-7	-	CASSYSMAASYEQYF
TRBV6-2/TRBV6-3	TRBJ2-7	-	CASSHRLRPYEQYF
TRBV5-6	TRBJ2-3	-	CASSQDSNTDTQYF
TRBV20-1	TRBJ2-7	-	CSARVGGDSSYEQYF
TRBV12-3/TRBV12-4	TRBJ2-4	-	CASRPGLNIQYF
TRBV9	TRBJ2-5	-	CASSPESGSSHETQYF
TRBV15	TRBJ2-2	-	CATRSWTGELFF
TRBV20-1	TRBJ2-1	-	CSAKRRGSYNEQFF
TRBV29-1	TRBJ2-1	TRBD2	CSVGAAVAGALNEQFF
TRBV7-9	TRBJ2-7	TRBD1	CASSVDRDYEQYF
TRBV28	TRBJ2-7	-	CASSPTGPTYEQYF
TRBV5-1	TRBJ1-3	-	CASSPGVSGNTIYF
TRBV7-9	TRBJ1-4	-	CASSSTRGGARVIEKLFF
TRBV7-9	TRBJ1-4	-	CASSSLRAYINEKLFF
TRBV20-1	TRBJ2-7	-	CSARGQRGSYEQYF
TRBV25-1	TRBJ1-1	-	CASSETLNTEAFF
TRBV13	TRBJ2-1	TRBD2	CASSLAGRTANYNEQFF
TRBV4-2	TRBJ2-1	-	CASSQDVGGVNEQFF
TRBV13	TRBJ1-6	-	CASSLGVQGTGSPLHF
TRBV14	TRBJ2-5	TRBD2	CASSHDRRGDKQETQYF
TRBV15	TRBJ1-1	-	CATSYRGTEAFF
TRBV20-1	TRBJ2-7	TRBD1	CSARDYGQGYEQYF
TRBV4-2	TRBJ2-1	TRBD1	CASSQRGQTSYNEQFF
TRBV19	TRBJ1-2	-	CAPPLPFIGGYTF
TRBV7-9	TRBJ2-2	-	CASSTNTGELFF
TRBV14	TRBJ2-7	-	CASSQVFGGSYEQYF
TRBV12-3/TRBV12-4	TRBJ1-2	-	CASSHVGGAWGYTF
TRBV5-8	TRBJ2-3	-	CASSLGRGTTDTQYF
TRBV7-9	TRBJ2-7	TRBD2	CASRSGRPFEEQYF
TRBV12-3/TRBV12-4	TRBJ2-1	-	CASSLGGSGEQFF
TRBV4-3	TRBJ1-6	-	CASSQDYGPNRYSPLHF
TRBV29-1	TRBJ1-1	-	CSDRGAPMNTEAFF
TRBV4-3	TRBJ1-4	-	CASSQGAREKLFF
TRBV25-1	TRBJ1-1	-	CASGGGHRYQNTEAFF